This T cell receptor beta chain is from a study of OX40 agonist ivuxolimab in advanced cancers. Study as a whole: Hepatocellular carcinoma, melanoma, renal cell or head and neck cancer affected the dose-escalation patients. Study-wide findings and caveats: Expansion of clones was among the lowest in partial responders at 0.1-3.0 mg/kg.

CDR3 length: 14 amino acids. The V end was cut by 6 bases, the J end by 2 bases, with 11 bases between. Germline V gives CDR1 MNHEY, CDR2 SVGAGI. Patients were ineligible given autoimmune disease history or systemic immunosuppression. As concerns this clone: As yet, its antigen is unknown.

Here immunoSEQ multiplex PCR was the method, and the copy in TCRdb shows in-frame clones only, minus some. The sample contains 70,000 or so clones, roughly 87% of which appear only once. The chain has TRBV6-5 and TRBJ1-3; no definite D call. The clonotype was recovered from an adult with an advanced solid tumor such as melanoma, head and neck, liver or kidney cancer. Specimen: CD4+ or CD8+ T cells sorted from blood, collected in a trial of the OX40 agonist ivuxolimab. CDR3 amino acids: CASSPRSAGNTIYF. The CDR3 region has the DNA TGTGCCAGCAGCCCCCGGTCTGCTGGAAACACCATATATTTT.